One sample yielded the 18 T cell receptor beta chains listed below, sequenced in a study of cytomegalovirus exposure and HLA in healthy donors. Amplification used 60 Vbeta primers and 13 Jbeta primers. TCRdb's table, derived via immunoSEQ multiplex PCR, lists solely in-frame clones and lacks some. The sample comprises under 200,000 clones, roughly 82% of which are singletons, and 0.5% to 0.55% rests with the top ten. The sequenced material came from PBMCs. All receptors derive from a woman in her fifties or sixties in good health and CMV-seronegative.

This sequence joins TRBV5-1 and TRBJ2-3, with 7 bases that match TRBD2. This CDR3 is 14 amino acids long. The V gene's germline CDR1 is SGHRS and CDR2 YFSETQ. V was pared by 0 bases and J by 4 bases, with 2 bases of the junction left unmatched. The CDR3 nucleotides are TGCGCCAGCAGCTTGGCAGCGGGGCCAGATACGCAGTATTTT. Protein sequence: CASSLAAGPDTQYF.

The sample holds one count of this clone. This chain connects TRBV9 to TRBJ2-2; D ambiguous. The V gene lost 1 base and the J gene lost 1 base, with 8 bases spanning the gap. CDR1 is SGDLS and CDR2 is YYNGEE in the germline V gene. CDR3 size: 15 residues. The CDR3 sequence: CASSVLARNTGELFF. Here the CDR3 DNA reads TGTGCCAGCAGCGTATTGGCCCGGAACACCGGGGAGCTGTTTTTT.

This chain joins TRBV12-5 and TRBJ2-2, with 9 bases identical to TRBD1. This CDR3 comprises 16 residues. V shed 0 bases, J shed 6 bases, and the junction held 5 bases outside the gene matches. Germline CDR1 reads LGHNT; CDR2 reads FRNRAP. CDR3 sequence: CASGLVKTGGPGELFF. The CDR3 bases are TGTGCTAGTGGTTTGGTGAAAACAGGGGGCCCCGGGGAGCTGTTTTTT.

This CDR3 is CASSFTGATNEKLFF. CDR3 DNA sequence: TGTGCCAGCAGTTTCACAGGTGCAACTAATGAAAAACTGTTTTTT. The gene calls are TRBV28 and TRBJ1-4; TRBD1 is a possible D gene (5 bases). V shed 3 bases and J shed 0 bases, with 8 bases lying between them. Germline V gene sequence: CDR1 MDHEN, CDR2 SYDVKM. This CDR3 region has 15 residues.

The genes are TRBV28 and TRBJ1-1; the D is unclear. Germline V lookup: CDR1 MDHEN, CDR2 SYDVKM. The CDR3 extends over 15 amino acids. The V end lost 6 bases, the J end lost 1 base, and 15 bases lay between the germline ends. The CDR3 nucleotides read TGTGCCAGCAGGCCGTCAGGTGTCAGGAACACTGAAGCTTTCTTT. Translating it yields CASRPSGVRNTEAFF. Drawing the rest from reference TRBV28 and TRBJ1-1, the complete variable domain is DVKVTQSSRYLVKRTGEKVFLECVQDMDHENMFWYRQDPGLGLRLIYFSYDVKMKEKGDIPEGYSVSREKKERFSLILESASTNQTSMYLCASRPSGVRNTEAFFGQGTRLTVV.

The J gene is TRBJ2-7, the V gene TRBV15; perhaps TRBD2 as D (5 bases). The CDR3 totals 15 residues. Germline V gene lookup returns CDR1 LNHNV and CDR2 YYDKDF (reference sequence). The V end was cut by 1 base, the J end by 2 bases, with 12 bases between. The CDR3 coding sequence is TGTGCCACCAGCAGAGGAGGGCAGGTTACCTACGAGCAGTACTTC. This translates into CATSRGGQVTYEQYF.

This chain connects TRBV27 to TRBJ1-2; TRBD1 aligns across 8 bases. The CDR3 totals 15 residues. Per germline, CDR1 MNHEY and CDR2 SMNVEV (reference sequence). The junction had 9 bases not matched to a gene; V was cut back by 5 bases and J by 4 bases. In nucleotides, the CDR3 is TGTGCCAGCAGTGCCCGACAGGGGAAGGGCTATGGCTACACCTTC. Translated: CASSARQGKGYGYTF.

This chain connects TRBV27 to TRBJ2-7; a weak D match, TRBD2 (5 bases). There are 15 residues in the CDR3. The V end was cut by 6 bases, the J end by 0 bases, with 15 bases between. Per germline, CDR1 MNHEY and CDR2 SMNVEV (reference sequence). The DNA for the CDR3 is TGTGCCAGCAGAATCGACCTAGCCACCTCCTACGAGCAGTACTTC. Translation gives CASRIDLATSYEQYF.

There are a few counts of this clone. This chain joins TRBV7-8 and TRBJ2-3, with 7 nucleotides matching TRBD1. The trim removed 3 bases at V and 6 bases at J, leaving 9 bases unmatched. There are 15 residues in the CDR3. Germline loops: CDR1 SGHVS, CDR2 FQNEAQ. The CDR3 sequence: CASSFPPGGSDTQYF. As DNA, the CDR3 is TGTGCCAGCAGCTTCCCGCCAGGGGGATCGGATACGCAGTATTTT.

This clone was counted between two and nine times. This chain joins TRBV5-6 and TRBJ1-1; D gene ambiguous. The CDR3 covers 12 residues. Trimming removed 4 bases from V and 8 bases from J, with 12 bases in between. The germline CDR1 and CDR2 sequences are SGHDT and YYEEEE. CDR3 sequence (DNA): TGTGCCAGCAGCCGTTGGCATACCGAAGCTTTCTTT. This translates into CASSRWHTEAFF.

This chain joins TRBV28 and TRBJ2-7, with D possibly TRBD1 on 6 matching bases. The CDR3 contains 14 residues. Deletions cut 3 bases from V and 4 bases from J, with 13 bases between. The germline CDR1 and CDR2 sequences are MDHEN and SYDVKM. CDR3 sequence: CASSFPGQKYEQYF. The CDR3, as DNA: TGTGCCAGCAGTTTTCCCGGACAGAAGTACGAGCAGTACTTC.

The chain uses TRBV6-5 and TRBJ2-7; 10 nucleotides match TRBD2. V was pared by 8 bases and J by 2 bases, with 6 bases of the junction left unmatched. CDR1 and CDR2 (germline): MNHEY, SVGAGI. CDR3 size: 14 residues. CDR3 nucleotide sequence: TGTGCCAGCGGGGTAGCGGGAGGTGCCTACGAGCAGTACTTC. As protein: CASGVAGGAYEQYF.

The sample holds a few counts of this clone. The V call is TRBV5-1, the J call TRBJ1-1, with D hard to call. CDR1 SGHRS and CDR2 YFSETQ come from the germline V gene. V lost 0 bases, J lost 0 bases, and 9 bases lay in between. The CDR3 loop spans 15 amino acids. The CDR3 loop is CASSLAGEVNTEAFF. The DNA of the CDR3 is TGCGCCAGCAGCTTGGCCGGGGAGGTGAACACTGAAGCTTTCTTT. Drawing the rest from reference TRBV5-1 and TRBJ1-1, the complete variable domain is KAGVTQTPRYLIKTRGQQVTLSCSPISGHRSVSWYQQTPGQGLQFLFEYFSETQRNKGNFPGRFSGRQFSNSRSEMNVSTLELGDSALYLCASSLAGEVNTEAFFGQGTRLTVV.

CDR3 DNA: TGCAGCGGGAGATTGGTCGACACTAGGAGCTCCTACAATGAGCAGTTCTTC. It is translated as CSGRLVDTRSSYNEQFF. This sequence joins TRBV29-1 and TRBJ2-1; tentative D call: TRBD2 (5 bases). The germline V and J ends were trimmed by 7 bases and 0 bases, with 22 bases remaining between them. The CDR3 is 17 residues long. Per germline, CDR1 SQVTM and CDR2 ANQGSEA.

The V call is TRBV2, the J call TRBJ1-1; 9 nucleotides match TRBD1. There are 14 residues in the CDR3. Per the germline V gene, CDR1 is SNHLY and CDR2 is FYNNEI. The ends lost 6 bases at V and 5 bases at J; junction bases unmatched: 7. In nucleotides, the CDR3 is TGTGCCAGCAGCGCGGACAGGGGTGCGACTGAAGCTTTCTTT. Amino acids: CASSADRGATEAFF.

The rearrangement joins TRBV5-4 to TRBJ2-7; D unclear. V was cut by 4 bases and J by 5 bases, with 10 bases left in between. From germline, CDR1 is SGHNT and CDR2 YYREEE (reference sequence). This CDR3 is built from 12 residues. In nucleotides, the CDR3 is TGTGCCAGCAGCCTTCACACCGACGAGCAGTACTTC. Amino acids: CASSLHTDEQYF.

The chain couples TRBV4-2 to TRBJ2-1; a possible D gene is TRBD2 (6 bases). The germline V gene has CDR1 LGHNA and CDR2 YNFKEQ. CDR3 length equals 16 residues. V was clipped by 4 bases and J by 6 bases, with 19 bases between them. CDR3 DNA: TGTGCCAGCAGCCCCAAGGGACTTTTCCCCTCCAATGAGCAGTTCTTC. Protein sequence: CASSPKGLFPSNEQFF.

This clone was observed once. The J gene is TRBJ2-7, the V gene TRBV28; no clear D gene. The CDR3 sequence is 12 residues long. V was trimmed by 5 bases and J by 6 bases, leaving 11 bases between them. CDR1 is MDHEN, CDR2 SYDVKM, per germline. CDR3 in DNA: TGTGCCAGCAGTAAAGAACTTACCGAGCAGTACTTC. Translating it yields CASSKELTEQYF.